These T cell receptor beta chains were read from a single sample in a study of regulatory T cells in long-lasting Graves disease. TCRdb re-analysed the multiplex PCR reads in MiXCR, keeping a single row per CDR3 protein. The sample contains around 320,000 distinct CDR3 sequences, approximately 15% of which appear only once. The same specimen was also included in a second study, on T cells in Graves' hyperthyroidism and ophthalmopathy.

This sample comprised peripheral blood mononuclear cells (PBMCs), obtained at new diagnosis, from a patient treated with antithyroid drugs. Source of these receptors: a man aged 40-49 years with Graves disease. CDR3s include the opening cysteine and the closing phenylalanine or tryptophan. The order of the fields is CDR3 length, J gene, D gene, clone size, V gene, CDR3 DNA, CDR3 protein. The D gene is left open where the match is weak. Clone size is shown for a subset of rows, as once, few, many or a class of expanded clone.

>16|TRBJ2-5|TRBD2|few|TRBV11-2
TGTGCCAGCAGCTTAGGGATCGCGGGGGGAAAAGAGACCCAGTACTTC
CASSLGIAGGKETQYF
>14|TRBJ1-1|-|-|TRBV5-1
TGCGCCAGCAGTAAAAGCCAGGGTTACACTGAAGCTTTCTTT
CASSKSQGYTEAFF
>14|TRBJ2-1|TRBD2|many|TRBV6-1
TGTGCCAGCAGGCGACTAGCGGGGGACAATGAGCAGTTCTTC
CASRRLAGDNEQFF
>13|TRBJ2-5|-|many|TRBV2
TGTGCCAGCACCCGGGGGCTGGGGGAGACCCAGTACTTC
CASTRGLGETQYF
>13|TRBJ2-5|-|-|TRBV29-1
TGCAGCGTTGGATGGGCAGCTCAAGAGACCCAGTACTTC
CSVGWAAQETQYF
>19|TRBJ2-3|-|few|TRBV20-1
TGCAGTGCAAGGCCTCGGTGGCTAGCGTCCGCCATTAGCACAGATACGCAGTATTTT
CSARPRWLASAISTDTQYF
>14|TRBJ1-4|-|few|TRBV6-2/TRBV6-3
TGTGCCAGCAGGCAGGGGAGCTCTAATGAAAAACTGTTTTTT
CASRQGSSNEKLFF
>15|TRBJ1-1|TRBD1|many|TRBV27
TGTGCCAGCAGAGACAGGGGTTCGAGGAACACTGAAGCTTTCTTT
CASRDRGSRNTEAFF
>15|TRBJ2-5|TRBD2|many|TRBV5-8
TGTGCCAGCAGCTTCCCAGCGGGGGGGTTGGAGACCCAGTACTTC
CASSFPAGGLETQYF
>15|TRBJ1-2|TRBD1|-|TRBV28
TGTGCCAGCAGTCCCCCATGGACAGGGGGCATTGGCTACACCTTC
CASSPPWTGGIGYTF
>13|TRBJ2-7|-|many|TRBV6-2/TRBV6-3
TGTGCCAGCAGTTACGACAGGTATAACGAGCAGTACTTC
CASSYDRYNEQYF
>18|TRBJ2-1|TRBD2|-|TRBV6-1
TGTGCCAGCAGTGAAATCCTGGGGGGCGGGGGGGATTACAATGAGCAGTTCTTC
CASSEILGGGGDYNEQFF
>13|TRBJ2-7|-|many|TRBV7-2
TGTGCCAGCAGTCCTACAGGGTTATACGAGCAGTACTTC
CASSPTGLYEQYF
>14|TRBJ2-1|TRBD1|many|TRBV18
TGTGCCAGCTCATCAGGGGGCGCCTACAATGAGCAGTTCTTC
CASSSGGAYNEQFF
>15|TRBJ1-5|-|many|TRBV5-6
TGTGCCAGCAGCTTGTTAACGGCAGATCATCAGCCCCAGCATTTT
CASSLLTADHQPQHF
>14|TRBJ1-4|TRBD1|-|TRBV10-3
TGTGCCATCAGGGGACAGGGGGCGCACGAAAAACTGTTTTTT
CAIRGQGAHEKLFF
>21|TRBJ1-5|TRBD1|few|TRBV7-9
TGTGCCAGCAGCTTAGGGGTTCCCCGGGACAGGGGAAGAAAAAGCAATCAGCCCCAGCATTTT
CASSLGVPRDRGRKSNQPQHF
>11|TRBJ2-1|-|many|TRBV20-1
TGCAGTGCTCTGACTACGCTTGAGCAGTTCTTC
CSALTTLEQFF
>15|TRBJ1-5|TRBD1|many|TRBV6-5
TGTGCCAGCAGTTACAAGGGACAGGGCGGTCAGCCCCAGCATTTT
CASSYKGQGGQPQHF
>15|TRBJ2-1|-|many|TRBV6-1
TGTGCCAGCAACAAGGCGGGGAGCTCCTACAATGAGCAGTTCTTC
CASNKAGSSYNEQFF
>14|TRBJ2-5|TRBD2|-|TRBV5-1
TGCGCCAGCAGCATGGGACTAGCATGGGAGACCCAGTACTTC
CASSMGLAWETQYF
>14|TRBJ2-5|TRBD2|many|TRBV5-6
TGTGCCTCAGGGGGTAGCGGGGGGGCTGAGACCCAGTACTTC
CASGGSGGAETQYF
>14|TRBJ2-1|TRBD2|many|TRBV28
TGTGCCAGCAGGGCGGGACTAGCCGACGCTGAGCAGTTCTTC
CASRAGLADAEQFF
>16|TRBJ1-2|-|-|TRBV11-2
TGTGCCAGCAGCTTGGGAGGAGAGATAAGGGGTACTGGCTACACCTTC
CASSLGGEIRGTGYTF
>15|TRBJ2-2|-|many|TRBV11-2
TGTGCCAGCAGCTTCGGGGGTTCGAACACCGGGGAGCTGTTTTTT
CASSFGGSNTGELFF
>17|TRBJ2-5|TRBD2|many|TRBV4-2
TGTGCCAGCAGCCTCGGGACTAGCGGGGGTATACAAGAGACCCAGTACTTC
CASSLGTSGGIQETQYF
>18|TRBJ2-3|TRBD2|-|TRBV28
TGTGCCAGCAGTCCCGGACTAGCGGGGGGTACTTTCGGTGATACGCAGTATTTT
CASSPGLAGGTFGDTQYF
>13|TRBJ2-7|-|-|TRBV11-2
TGTGCCAGCAGCTTAGATGGAGGGTCCGAGCAGTACTTC
CASSLDGGSEQYF
>15|TRBJ2-2|-|-|TRBV6-1
TGTGCCAGCAGTAAGATGATACCCGGCACCGGGGAGCTGTTTTTT
CASSKMIPGTGELFF
>15|TRBJ2-7|-|many|TRBV3-1
TGTGCCAGCAGCCAAGGGGCCAGAGCCGACTACGAGCAGTACTTC
CASSQGARADYEQYF
>12|TRBJ1-2|-|many|TRBV3-1
TGTGCCAGCAGCCTGACTGCTGAGGGCTACACCTTC
CASSLTAEGYTF
>15|TRBJ1-2|TRBD1|few|TRBV4-1
TGCGCCAGCAGCCAAGAGCTCGGGACAGGGACAGGCTACACCTTC
CASSQELGTGTGYTF
>17|TRBJ2-5|TRBD2|-|TRBV6-2/TRBV6-3
TGTGCCAGCAGTTACTCGATACGAGCGGGGGGGAGGGAGACCCAGTACTTC
CASSYSIRAGGRETQYF
>15|TRBJ2-7|-|many|TRBV7-8
TGTGCCAGCAGCTTACTGTTCGGGGGCCCCTACGAGCAGTACTTC
CASSLLFGGPYEQYF
>16|TRBJ1-1|-|many|TRBV7-2
TGTGCCAGCAGCCCTGGGGGGGGGGCCTGGAGCACTGAAGCTTTCTTT
CASSPGGGAWSTEAFF
>14|TRBJ2-7|TRBD2|-|TRBV10-3
TGTGCCATCAGCCCGGGGGGGGGACCCTACGAGCAGTACTTC
CAISPGGGPYEQYF
>17|TRBJ2-3|TRBD2|many|TRBV4-2
TGTGCCAGCAGCCAAGTACTAGCGGGGGGACGCACAGATACGCAGTATTTT
CASSQVLAGGRTDTQYF
>15|TRBJ2-7|-|-|TRBV6-2/TRBV6-3
TGTGCCAGCAGTTACTCGGCTGATCAATCGCCCGAGCAGTACTTC
CASSYSADQSPEQYF
>14|TRBJ2-7|TRBD2|-|TRBV2
TGTGCCAGCGGACTAGCGGGGGTCTCCTACGAGCAGTACTTC
CASGLAGVSYEQYF
>16|TRBJ2-7|TRBD1|many|TRBV28
TGTGCCAGCAGTTCGATCCGGGACAGGGGGCTCTACGAGCAGTACTTC
CASSSIRDRGLYEQYF
>14|TRBJ1-4|-|many|TRBV7-9
TGTGCCAGCAGCTCCTACAGGGATAATGAAAAACTGTTTTTT
CASSSYRDNEKLFF
>16|TRBJ1-3|TRBD1|many|TRBV18
TGTGCCAGCTCACCCATGGGACAGGGAGCTGGAAACACCATATATTTT
CASSPMGQGAGNTIYF
>13|TRBJ2-3|TRBD1|many|TRBV5-1
TGCGCCAGCAGCTTACAGGGGGAAGATACGCAGTATTTT
CASSLQGEDTQYF
>14|TRBJ2-5|-|once|TRBV20-1
TGCAGTGCGCCGAATACAGGGACGAGCGAGACCCAGTACTTC
CSAPNTGTSETQYF
>15|TRBJ2-7|TRBD1|-|TRBV2
TGTGCCAGCAGCGCCGGAGGACAGGGTTCCTACGAGCAGTACTTC
CASSAGGQGSYEQYF
>17|TRBJ2-5|TRBD2|-|TRBV3-1
TGTGCCAGCAGCCAGGGACTAGCGGGGGGCCGAAGGGAGACCCAGTACTTC
CASSQGLAGGRRETQYF
>14|TRBJ2-5|TRBD1|many|TRBV7-2
TGTGCCAGCAGCTGGCAGACAGGGCCAGAGACCCAGTACTTC
CASSWQTGPETQYF
>16|TRBJ2-5|-|many|TRBV4-3
TGCGCCAGCAGCCAAGATTTGAACAGGGGGGGTGAGACCCAGTACTTC
CASSQDLNRGGETQYF
>14|TRBJ2-5|-|-|TRBV7-9
TGTGCCAGCAGGGGACCCGGGTTCCGAGAGACCCAGTACTTC
CASRGPGFRETQYF
>15|TRBJ2-2|TRBD1|few|TRBV5-1
TGCGCCAGCGGGGATGGCAGGGGGCTGGCCGGGGAGCTGTTTTTT
CASGDGRGLAGELFF
>16|TRBJ1-6|-|few|TRBV5-6
TGTGCCAGCAGCTTGGATACCCGGAGCTATAATTCACCCCTCCACTTT
CASSLDTRSYNSPLHF
>13|TRBJ1-5|-|many|TRBV3-1
TGTGCCAGCAGCCAAGGGCTCCGTCAGCCCCAGCATTTT
CASSQGLRQPQHF
>11|TRBJ2-7|-|-|TRBV9
TGTGCCAGCAGGGGGCTGGACGAGCAGTACTTC
CASRGLDEQYF
>13|TRBJ2-1|-|-|TRBV7-2
TGTGCCAGCAGTTTAGTGTCGCCGCGTGAGCAGTTCTTC
CASSLVSPREQFF
>12|TRBJ2-1|-|many|TRBV2
TGTGCCAGCAGCCCCCCGAACAATGAGCAGTTCTTC
CASSPPNNEQFF
>14|TRBJ2-4|TRBD1|few|TRBV28
TGTGCCAGCACGACAGGGCTAGCCAAAAACATTCAGTACTTC
CASTTGLAKNIQYF
>12|TRBJ2-7|-|few|TRBV9
TGTGCCAGCAGCGGTCGAGGGAGGGAGCAGTACTTC
CASSGRGREQYF
>15|TRBJ2-2|TRBD2|many|TRBV5-1
TGCGCCAGCAGAATAGCGGGAGCGAACACCGGGGAGCTGTTTTTT
CASRIAGANTGELFF
>13|TRBJ1-4|-|many|TRBV20-1
TGCAGTGCCCACGACCGGATGGGTGAAAAACTGTTTTTT
CSAHDRMGEKLFF
>16|TRBJ2-1|TRBD2|many|TRBV7-3
TGTGCCAGCAGTTACTCGGGAGGGGCCGGCTACAATGAGCAGTTCTTC
CASSYSGGAGYNEQFF